Following are 22 T cell receptor beta chains from one sample sequenced in a study of cytomegalovirus exposure and HLA in healthy donors listed by TCRdb under 2017. The method was the immunoSEQ multiplex PCR assay. For the multiplex PCR, a mixture combining 60 forward primers for TCR Vbeta segments and 13 reverse primers for TCR Jbeta segments was used. The immuneACCESS repertoire file appears here via TCRdb, limited to in-frame rearrangements. These files lack a portion of the clones; in checked studies, under half of the deficit traces to unresolved V genes, and the cause of the others is not known. This sample has 93,000 or so clones in its table, and around four fifths of those were observed once. The top ten constitute about 5.6% of the sample. Sequences were obtained from PBMCs. All receptors derive from a woman between 18 and 29 years old in good health and CMV-seropositive.

J is TRBJ2-3 and V is TRBV29-1, with 7 bases lining up with TRBD2. The junction had 22 bases not matched to a gene; V was cut back by 5 bases and J by 5 bases. CDR1 and CDR2 from the germline V gene are SQVTM and ANQGSEA. The length of the CDR3 is 18 residues. The CDR3 sequence: CSVSFPTEGWLAVDTQYF. For the CDR3, the DNA is TGCAGCGTTTCTTTTCCGACGGAGGGGTGGCTAGCGGTAGATACGCAGTATTTT.

V is TRBV30 and J is TRBJ1-5, with TRBD1 matching over 8 bases. The V gene's germline CDR1 is GTSNPN and CDR2 SVGIG (reference sequence). The V and J ends lost 0 bases and 7 bases, in that order; junction bases with no gene match: 8. The CDR3 length is 15 residues. Written as DNA, the CDR3 is TGTGCCTGGAGTGTATCCGGACAGGGTCGGCAGCCCCAGCATTTT. Translating gives CAWSVSGQGRQPQHF.

This chain links TRBV7-8 with TRBJ1-1; D gene unclear. V lost 2 bases to trimming and J lost 1 base, with 8 bases between them. This CDR3 spans 14 amino acids. In germline, CDR1 is SGHVS, CDR2 FQNEAQ. This chain's CDR3 is CASSLSAGNTEAFF. The CDR3 nucleotides read TGTGCCAGCAGCTTATCGGCGGGGAACACTGAAGCTTTCTTT.

This sequence joins TRBV25-1 and TRBJ1-2; the D is unclear. V lost 6 bases and J lost 8, with 13 bases in between. Germline V lookup: CDR1 MGHDK, CDR2 SYGVNS. The CDR3 consists of 12 residues. DNA of the CDR3: TGTGCCAGCAGCACGAGTTGGAGCGGCTACACCTTC. Amino acid sequence: CASSTSWSGYTF.

The chain joins TRBV27 to TRBJ2-3; D possibly corresponds to TRBD1 (6 bases). Germline V gene data show CDR1 as MNHEY and CDR2 as SMNVEV (reference sequence). V was clipped by 5 bases and J by 1 base, with 16 bases between them. The CDR3 loop spans 16 amino acids. The CDR3, as DNA: TGTGCCAGCAGTATTAAAGACCGACAGGGCACAGATACGCAGTATTTT. This translates into CASSIKDRQGTDTQYF.

This chain links TRBV19 with TRBJ1-5; no clear D gene. V was pared by 6 bases and J by 0 bases, with 12 bases between. The CDR3 runs to 15 residues. Germline CDR1 reads LNHDA; CDR2 reads SQIVND (reference sequence). The CDR3 spells CASSEQPYSNQPQHF. The CDR3 DNA reads as TGTGCCAGTAGCGAACAGCCGTATAGCAATCAGCCCCAGCATTTT. Complete variable domain (other parts from reference TRBV19 and TRBJ1-5): DGGITQSPKYLFRKEGQNVTLSCEQNLNHDAMYWYRQDPGQGLRLIYYSQIVNDFQKGDIAEGYSVSREKKESFPLTVTSAQKNPTAFYLCASSEQPYSNQPQHFGDGTRLSIL.

The chain uses TRBV2 and TRBJ2-7; 13 bases agree with TRBD2. The CDR3 length is 15 residues. With V trimmed by 6 bases and J by 2 bases, 4 bases remained unmatched. The germline V gene encodes CDR1 SNHLY and CDR2 FYNNEI. CDR3 DNA: TGTGCCAGCAGGCCGGGACTAGCGGGAACCTACGAGCAGTACTTC. The encoded protein is CASRPGLAGTYEQYF.

This rearrangement joins TRBV4-1 to TRBJ1-2, with D uncertain. CDR1 and CDR2 (germline): MGHRA, YSYEKL. The CDR3 has 13 amino acids. The V and J ends lost 4 bases and 8 bases respectively, with 14 bases between them. The CDR3 nucleotides read TGCGCCAGCAGCCCCATGACACAAGGAGGCTACACCTTC. It codes for CASSPMTQGGYTF.

The V gene is TRBV7-9, the J gene TRBJ1-2; tentatively, D is TRBD1 (5 bases). Looked up from germline, CDR1 is SEHNR and CDR2 is FQNEAQ (reference sequence). The CDR3 covers 14 residues. Trimming cost V 5 bases and J 7 bases, with 17 bases left between them. CDR3 residues: CASSEGRVLSGYTF. The CDR3 DNA is TGTGCCAGCAGCGAAGGCAGGGTATTAAGTGGCTACACCTTC.

The chain carries TRBV25-1 and TRBJ1-4; tentative D call: TRBD1 (6 bases). This CDR3 comprises 15 residues. Trimming cost V 1 base and J 4 bases, with 10 bases left between them. The germline V gene has CDR1 MGHDK and CDR2 SYGVNS. CDR3 sequence: CASSELVQGNEKLFF. In nucleotides, the CDR3 is TGTGCCAGCAGTGAATTGGTACAGGGTAATGAAAAACTGTTTTTT.

This chain joins TRBV5-4 and TRBJ2-1; 11 bases are a match to TRBD2. The CDR3 spans 15 residues. Germline trimming cut 4 bases from V and 7 bases from J; bases unmatched to any gene: 7. CDR1 is SGHNT and CDR2 is YYREEE in the germline V gene (reference sequence). The CDR3 region has the DNA TGTGCCAGCAGCCGAACTAGCGGGAGTGAGAATGAGCAGTTCTTC. Amino acids: CASSRTSGSENEQFF.

The chain has TRBV19 and TRBJ2-1; 10 bases match TRBD2. CDR1 is LNHDA and CDR2 is SQIVND in the germline V gene (reference sequence). The CDR3 contains 15 residues. V shed 5 bases, J shed 5 bases, and the junction held 6 bases outside the gene matches. For the CDR3, the DNA is TGTGCCAGTAGTTCAGCGGGAGGGCCTCACAATGAGCAGTTCTTC. It yields the protein CASSSAGGPHNEQFF.

V usage is TRBV25-1 and J usage is TRBJ1-1; D might be TRBD1 (6 bases). Germline CDR1 MGHDK, CDR2 SYGVNS. The CDR3 is 12 residues long. With 4 bases removed from V and 10 bases from J, the gap between germline ends came to 13 bases. CDR3 amino acids: CASSARGGAAFF. The CDR3 DNA sequence: TGTGCCAGCAGTGCCCGGGGGGGCGCAGCTTTCTTT.

This clone occurred a few times. The rearrangement joins TRBV6-1 to TRBJ1-1; the D gene is possibly TRBD1 (6 bases). Trimming removed 7 bases from V and 1 base from J, with 16 bases in between. The germline V gene encodes CDR1 MNHNS and CDR2 SASEGT. The CDR3 totals 15 residues. The CDR3 spells CASKGGNGWNTEAFF. For the CDR3, the DNA is TGTGCCAGCAAAGGGGGAAACGGCTGGAACACTGAAGCTTTCTTT.

V gene TRBV5-6 combines with J gene TRBJ2-7; 9 nucleotides agree with TRBD1. V was clipped by 2 bases and J by 3 bases; unmatched bases: 3. The CDR3 is made up of 14 amino acids. Looked up from germline, CDR1 is SGHDT and CDR2 is YYEEEE. CDR3 sequence: CASSLYRGHYEQYF. The CDR3 region has the DNA TGTGCCAGCAGCTTATACAGGGGGCACTACGAGCAGTACTTC.

The V and J genes are TRBV10-3 and TRBJ2-2, with TRBD1 as a possible D gene (7 bases). V dropped 1 base and J dropped 7 bases, with 16 bases sitting between them. In germline, CDR1 is ENHRY, CDR2 SYGVKD. The CDR3 is 16 residues long. This CDR3 is CAISEFARGVGGELFF. Written as DNA, the CDR3 is TGTGCCATCAGTGAGTTTGCCAGGGGGGTCGGCGGGGAGCTGTTTTTT.

The rearrangement joins TRBV7-2 to TRBJ1-2, with 8 bases fitting TRBD1. This CDR3 spans 15 amino acids. The V and J ends lost 5 bases and 5 bases, in that order; junction bases with no gene match: 10. Germline V gene data show CDR1 as SGHTA and CDR2 as FQGNSA. CDR3 in DNA: TGTGCCAGCAGCCCGAATCAGGGGGCGTCGTATGGCTACACCTTC. Encoded protein: CASSPNQGASYGYTF.

This clone has only a few counts. The V and J genes are TRBV7-9 and TRBJ2-7; 9 bases line up with TRBD1. This CDR3 contains 14 residues. Germline CDR1 SEHNR, CDR2 FQNEAQ (reference sequence). The junction had 9 bases not matched to a gene; V was cut back by 5 bases and J by 7 bases. CDR3 DNA sequence: TGTGCCAGCAGCCCTTGGGACAGGGCGTATGAGCAGTACTTC. It encodes CASSPWDRAYEQYF.

The sample holds a few counts of this clone. CDR3 sequence reads: CASNPGWPHGNTEAFF. The CDR3 region has the DNA TGCGCCAGCAATCCAGGGTGGCCTCATGGGAACACTGAAGCTTTCTTT. This chain links TRBV4-1 with TRBJ1-1; tentative D call: TRBD1 (5 bases). The CDR3 spans 16 residues. Germline values: CDR1 MGHRA, CDR2 YSYEKL. Trimming cost V 7 bases and J 1 base, with 19 bases left between them.

The genes are TRBV27 and TRBJ2-1; possible D gene TRBD2, 6 bases. CDR1 is MNHEY and CDR2 is SMNVEV in the germline V gene (reference sequence). The germline V and J ends were trimmed by 7 bases and 4 bases, with 17 bases remaining between them. CDR3 size: 15 residues. CDR3 DNA sequence: TGTGCCAGCATGGCGTTGGGGGGTCATTACAATGAGCAGTTCTTC. Translation gives CASMALGGHYNEQFF.

V usage is TRBV29-1 and J usage is TRBJ2-1; D may be TRBD2 (6 bases). This CDR3 contains 15 residues. CDR1 is SQVTM and CDR2 is ANQGSEA in the germline V gene. The germline V and J ends were trimmed by 7 bases and 3 bases, with 19 bases remaining between them. The CDR3 nucleotides are TGCAGCGGGGCCCGGGATAGCGGCTACTACAATGAGCAGTTCTTC. It specifies CSGARDSGYYNEQFF.

The chain couples TRBV13 to TRBJ2-1; TRBD2 matches at 10 bases. Germline V lookup: CDR1 PRHDT, CDR2 FYEKMQ (reference sequence). The J segment lost 12 bases and the V segment lost 0 bases, leaving 8 bases of the junction unmatched. This CDR3 comprises 15 residues. Here the CDR3 reads CASSLGLAGRMGQFF. The CDR3 coding sequence is TGTGCCAGCAGCTTAGGACTAGCGGGAAGGATGGGGCAGTTCTTC.